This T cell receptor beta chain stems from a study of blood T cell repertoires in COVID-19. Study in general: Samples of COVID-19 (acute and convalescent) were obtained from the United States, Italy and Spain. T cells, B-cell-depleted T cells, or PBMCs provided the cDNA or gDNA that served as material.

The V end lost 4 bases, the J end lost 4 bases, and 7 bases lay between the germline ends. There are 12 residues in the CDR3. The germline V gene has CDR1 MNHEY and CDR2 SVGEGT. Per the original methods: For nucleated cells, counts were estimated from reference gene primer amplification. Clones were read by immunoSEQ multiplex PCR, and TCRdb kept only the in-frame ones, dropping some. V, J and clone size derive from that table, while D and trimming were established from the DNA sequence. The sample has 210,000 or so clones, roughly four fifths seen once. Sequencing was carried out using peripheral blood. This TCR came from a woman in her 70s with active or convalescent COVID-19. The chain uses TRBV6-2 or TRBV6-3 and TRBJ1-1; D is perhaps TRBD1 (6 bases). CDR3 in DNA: TGTGCCAGCAGTTGGGGGCCCACTGAAGCTTTCTTT. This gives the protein CASSWGPTEAFF.